One sample yielded the 24 T cell receptor beta chains listed below, sequenced in a study of blood T cells in healthy people across ages. Together with a sample-barcoded 5' primer, a J-beta primer mix was included in a second PCR lasting roughly 6 to 12 cycles. TCRdb recomputed calls from the 5' RACE reads with MiXCR, one row per CDR3 protein. The sample has hundreds of thousands of distinct CDR3 sequences; approximately 35% are singletons. The sample consisted of blood. The receptors derive from a man between 18 and 29 years old in good health.

This clonotype was detected only a few times. The chain recombines TRBV7-3 with TRBJ2-3; no firm D call. Germline CDR1 and CDR2: SGHTA and FQGTGA. V lost 5 bases to trimming and J lost 4 bases, with 13 bases between them. CDR3 length equals 14 residues. For the CDR3, the DNA is TGTGCCAGCAGCCCCATCCCCTTTTCAGATACGCAGTATTTT. This gives the protein CASSPIPFSDTQYF.

This clonotype occurred a few times. The V gene is TRBV4-2, the J gene TRBJ2-1, with TRBD2 matching over 11 bases. There are 17 residues in the CDR3. Germline V gene sequence: CDR1 LGHNA, CDR2 YNFKEQ. V lost 3 bases and J lost 13; bases outside the gene matches: 17. This chain's CDR3 is CASSHPGTSGRGETQFF. In DNA, the CDR3 is TGTGCCAGCAGCCACCCCGGGACTAGCGGAAGGGGAGAGACCCAGTTCTTC.

The chain couples TRBV2 to TRBJ2-7, with D perhaps matching TRBD1 (5 bases). V was clipped by 8 bases and J by 3 bases, with 14 bases between them. Germline loops: CDR1 SNHLY, CDR2 FYNNEI. The CDR3 covers 13 residues. This chain's CDR3 is CASGDLQDYEQYF. DNA of the CDR3: TGTGCCAGCGGCGACCTACAGGACTACGAGCAGTACTTC. The complete variable domain, with remaining parts taken from reference TRBV2 and TRBJ2-7, reads EPEVTQTPSHQVTQMGQEVILRCVPISNHLYFYWYRQILGQKVEFLVSFYNNEISEKSEIFDDQFSVERPDGSNFTLKIRSTKLEDSAMYFCASGDLQDYEQYFGPGTRLTVT.

This sequence joins TRBV6-6 and TRBJ1-1; TRBD1 matches 7 bases. The V segment lost 6 bases and the J segment 0 bases; nucleotides outside the gene matches: 10. The germline CDR1 and CDR2 sequences are MNHNY and SVGAGI (reference sequence). The CDR3 extends over 16 amino acids. The CDR3 sequence is CASRPPEGALNTEAFF. The CDR3 DNA reads as TGTGCCAGCAGGCCACCTGAGGGGGCGTTGAACACTGAAGCTTTCTTT.

This clonotype occurred a few times. The V call is TRBV28, the J call TRBJ1-2; TRBD1 aligns across 7 bases. The CDR3 has 16 residues. From germline, CDR1 is MDHEN and CDR2 SYDVKM. J was trimmed by 5 bases and V by 2 bases; bases with no gene match: 11. The DNA of the CDR3 is TGTGCCAGCAGTTTAGAATATGACAGGGTTTGGTATGGCTACACCTTC. Protein product: CASSLEYDRVWYGYTF.

Here the CDR3 DNA reads TGCGCCAGCAGCCAAGATCTCGGCCGGGACGGCAATCAGCCCCAGCATTTT. Translated: CASSQDLGRDGNQPQHF. The chain employs TRBV4-1 and TRBJ1-5, with a possible D match to TRBD1 (5 bases). Trimming stripped 0 bases from V and 2 bases from J, with 14 bases between. From germline, CDR1 is MGHRA and CDR2 YSYEKL. The CDR3 runs 17 residues.

The chain is built from TRBV29-1 and TRBJ2-7, with 11 bases matching TRBD2. CDR1 is SQVTM and CDR2 is ANQGSEA in the germline V gene. J gave up 2 bases and V 7 bases, and 16 bases lay outside the gene matches. The CDR3 length is 17 residues. This CDR3 is CSAVLAGDFQHAYEQYF. The CDR3, as DNA: TGCAGCGCCGTACTAGCGGGGGATTTTCAACACGCCTACGAGCAGTACTTC.

This clonotype was seen more than once but under ten times. The chain is built from TRBV2 and TRBJ2-5; D is unclear. The CDR3 length is 14 residues. V lost 10 bases and J 3 bases, leaving 18 bases between the germline ends. Germline V lookup: CDR1 SNHLY, CDR2 FYNNEI. This chain's CDR3 is CATRALSPKETQYF. The CDR3 nucleotides are TGTGCCACCCGGGCCCTCTCTCCCAAAGAGACCCAGTACTTC.

This rearrangement joins TRBV4-1 to TRBJ1-2; TRBD1 is a possible D gene (6 bases). The CDR3 spans 16 residues. The ends were cut back, 2 bases at V and 1 base at J, with 14 bases in the middle. CDR1 MGHRA and CDR2 YSYEKL come from the germline V gene. CDR3 loop: CASSQIGGPYNYGYTF. CDR3 bases: TGCGCCAGCAGCCAAATTGGGGGGCCGTATAACTATGGCTACACCTTC.

The chain employs TRBV25-1 and TRBJ1-1, with D unclear. V lost 6 bases and J lost 5, with 10 bases in between. Germline CDR1 and CDR2: MGHDK and SYGVNS. CDR3 length: 12 residues. DNA of the CDR3: TGTGCCAGCAGCCAATGGAGTACTGAAGCTTTCTTT. This sequence encodes CASSQWSTEAFF.

This clonotype has at least ten counts. The chain links TRBV7-9 to TRBJ2-7; TRBD1 agrees at 8 bases. The CDR3 loop spans 13 amino acids. Trimming cost V 5 bases and J 5 bases; bases outside gene matches: 5. The germline CDR1 and CDR2 sequences are SEHNR and FQNEAQ (reference sequence). The CDR3 sequence is CASSPDRGHEQYF. CDR3 in DNA: TGTGCCAGCAGCCCAGACAGGGGCCACGAGCAGTACTTC.

The rearrangement joins TRBV20-1 to TRBJ2-1; D is unclear. The germline V gene encodes CDR1 DFQATT and CDR2 SNEGSKA (reference sequence). This CDR3 has 15 residues. V lost 1 base and J 9 bases, leaving 19 bases between the germline ends. CDR3 in DNA: TGCAGTGCTAGAGCCCGGACGTCTTCCCTCGGTGAGCAGTTCTTC. Its protein product is CSARARTSSLGEQFF.

This clonotype was observed at least ten times. The chain is built from TRBV12-3 or TRBV12-4 and TRBJ1-2, with 7 bases matching TRBD1. There are 14 residues in the CDR3. J lost 4 bases, V lost 6 bases, and 8 bases had no gene match. This CDR3 reads CASRSGGTIYGYTF. The CDR3 DNA sequence: TGTGCCAGCAGGTCAGGGGGTACCATCTATGGCTACACCTTC.

The rearrangement links TRBV25-1 to TRBJ2-7, with a tentative D call TRBD2 (6 bases). V was cut by 3 bases and J by 2 bases, with 17 bases left in between. Germline assignment: CDR1 MGHDK and CDR2 SYGVNS. The CDR3 totals 16 residues. CDR3 coding DNA: TGTGCCAGCAGTGATTATCGGGGGATTTTAGCCTACGAGCAGTACTTC. Protein product: CASSDYRGILAYEQYF.

The chain uses TRBV9 and TRBJ1-6, with D possibly TRBD1 on 6 matching bases. V was shortened by 6 bases and J by 0 bases, with 13 bases between the two germline ends. The CDR3 extends over 16 amino acids. In germline, CDR1 is SGDLS, CDR2 YYNGEE. The DNA of the CDR3 is TGTGCCAGCAACCGGACAGTGAGCTCCTATAATTCACCCCTCCACTTT. Its translation is CASNRTVSSYNSPLHF. The full variable domain, rest sourced from reference TRBV9 and TRBJ1-6, is DSGVTQTPKHLITATGQRVTLRCSPRSGDLSVYWYQQSLDQGLQFLIQYYNGEERAKGNILERFSAQQFPDLHSELNLSSLELGDSALYFCASNRTVSSYNSPLHFGNGTRLTVT.

The J gene is TRBJ1-2, the V gene TRBV14, with D perhaps matching TRBD1 (6 bases). V was trimmed by 4 bases and J by 4 bases, leaving 19 bases between them. Germline V gene data show CDR1 as SGHDN and CDR2 as FVKESK. The CDR3 spans 16 residues. CDR3: CASSPGPGDDPYGYTF. CDR3 DNA: TGTGCCAGCAGCCCAGGCCCAGGGGACGACCCCTATGGCTACACCTTC.

J is TRBJ1-1 and V is TRBV5-1; no clear D gene. Between the trimmed V and J ends, which lost 3 bases and 2 bases, there was a span of 11 bases. There are 14 residues in the CDR3. CDR1 is SGHRS, CDR2 YFSETQ, per germline. CDR3 sequence reads: CASSSLRVNTEAFF. The CDR3 bases are TGCGCCAGCAGCTCCCTAAGAGTCAACACTGAAGCTTTCTTT.

The table lists this clonotype with a few counts. The V gene is TRBV28, the J gene TRBJ1-2; no reliable D call. This CDR3 spans 18 amino acids. CDR1 is MDHEN, CDR2 SYDVKM, per germline. V lost 2 bases to trimming and J lost 1 base, with 20 bases between them. The DNA of the CDR3 is TGTGCCAGCAGTTTAAACCCTCGGGGTTCAGGAGATAACTATGGCTACACCTTC. Translated, it gives CASSLNPRGSGDNYGYTF.

Points on this clonotype: A much more abundant neighbour one base away suggests this may be a read error. The CDR3 region has the DNA TGCAGGGTCGCGGACGGTTGGCAGTATTTT. Amino acids: CRVADGWQYF. The V gene is TRBV20-1, the J gene TRBJ2-3; D remains ambiguous. Germline V gene data show CDR1 as DFQATT and CDR2 as SNEGSKA (reference sequence). The CDR3 has 10 amino acids.

In its sample, this clonotype was seen a few times. The V gene is TRBV5-1, the J gene TRBJ1-2; possibly TRBD1 for D (5 bases). Trimming removed 3 bases at V and 4 bases at J, with 10 bases between. This CDR3 is built from 13 residues. CDR1 and CDR2 from the germline V gene are SGHRS and YFSETQ. This CDR3 is CASSWGDRYGYTF. The CDR3 nucleotides are TGCGCCAGCAGCTGGGGGGATCGCTATGGCTACACCTTC.

V is TRBV12-3 or TRBV12-4 and J is TRBJ2-5, with 7 bases lining up with TRBD1. With the DNA end fitting TRBJ2-7 better, the J assignment may be wrong. There are 15 residues in the CDR3. The chain's CDR3 is CASSLGETGSREQYF. The CDR3 nucleotides are TGTGCCAGCAGTTTGGGCGAGACAGGGTCCCGCGAGCAGTACTTC.

V is TRBV10-3 and J is TRBJ2-1; 10 positions agree with TRBD1. Germline lookup yields CDR1 ENHRY and CDR2 SYGVKD. The CDR3 covers 17 residues. With 3 bases clipped from V and 9 bases from J, the junction kept 14 bases outside the gene matches. This CDR3 reads CAISESQPGQGLGEQFF. CDR3 nucleotide sequence: TGTGCCATCAGTGAAAGCCAACCGGGACAGGGGCTCGGTGAGCAGTTCTTC.

This clonotype was seen only once. The chain is built from TRBV20-1 and TRBJ2-5; TRBD2 might be the D (5 bases). Deletions cut 2 bases from V and 0 bases from J, with 13 bases between. Per the germline V gene, CDR1 is DFQATT and CDR2 is SNEGSKA (reference sequence). The CDR3 has 15 residues. In nucleotides, the CDR3 is TGCAGTGCTAGAATAACCGGACTGCACCAAGAGACCCAGTACTTC. Its protein is CSARITGLHQETQYF.

This clonotype has only a few counts. V gene TRBV6-2 or TRBV6-3 combines with J gene TRBJ1-5; 7 bases are shared with TRBD1. The junction had 10 bases not matched to a gene; V was cut back by 5 bases and J by 0 bases. Germline V gives CDR1 MNHEY, CDR2 SVGEGT. This CDR3 contains 17 residues. In DNA, the CDR3 is TGTGCCAGCAGTCTCCGGACAGGAGATTATAGCAATCAGCCCCAGCATTTT. Amino acids: CASSLRTGDYSNQPQHF.